The clone carrying this TCR beta chain was picked up many times. The target antigen is unknown. RNA transcripts were the template for amplifying TCR beta CDR3 regions. A set of HTBI primers served as the primers for a first-round RT-PCR of the TCR CDR3. MiXCR was run by TCRdb on the multiplex PCR reads, yielding one entry per CDR3 protein. This table holds 350,000 to 500,000 distinct CDR3 sequences, roughly an eighth found once. The data belong to a study of T cells in Graves' hyperthyroidism and ophthalmopathy. The study's findings and limits: Researchers found most expanded thyroid clonotypes above 0.001 in blood as well.

Across 18 months, stable Graves' hyperthyroidism was marked by no progression to ophthalmopathy. In germline, CDR1 is MDHEN, CDR2 SYDVKM. V shed 4 bases and J shed 2 bases, with 10 bases lying between them. There are 14 residues in the CDR3. Sequences were obtained from blood. The clonotype comes from a woman aged 18 to 35 with Graves' hyperthyroidism. The rearrangement joins TRBV28 to TRBJ2-3; D unresolved. DNA of the CDR3: TGTGCCAGCAGTTCCGAGACGGACACAGATACGCAGTATTTT. Translation gives CASSSETDTDTQYF.